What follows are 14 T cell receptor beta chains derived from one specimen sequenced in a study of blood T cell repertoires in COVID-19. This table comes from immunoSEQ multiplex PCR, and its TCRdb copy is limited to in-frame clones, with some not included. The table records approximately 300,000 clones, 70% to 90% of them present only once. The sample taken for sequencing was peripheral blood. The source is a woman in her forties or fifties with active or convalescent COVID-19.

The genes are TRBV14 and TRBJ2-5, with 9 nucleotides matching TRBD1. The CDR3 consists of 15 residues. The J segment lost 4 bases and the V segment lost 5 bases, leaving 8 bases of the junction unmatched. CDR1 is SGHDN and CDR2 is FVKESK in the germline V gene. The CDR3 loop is CASSSQGQGLETQYF. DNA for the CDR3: TGTGCCAGCAGCAGCCAGGGACAGGGACTAGAGACCCAGTACTTC. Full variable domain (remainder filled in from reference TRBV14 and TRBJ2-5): EAGVTQFPSHSVIEKGQTVTLRCDPISGHDNLYWYRRVMGKEIKFLLHFVKESKQDESGMPNNRFLAERTGGTYSTLKVQPAELEDSGVYFCASSSQGQGLETQYFGPGTRLLVL.

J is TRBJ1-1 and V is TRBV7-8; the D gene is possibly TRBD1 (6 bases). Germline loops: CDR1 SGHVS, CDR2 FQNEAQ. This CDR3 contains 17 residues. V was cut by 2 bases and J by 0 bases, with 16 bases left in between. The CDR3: CASSLFLWGRMNTEAFF. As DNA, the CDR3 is TGTGCCAGCAGCTTATTTCTCTGGGGGCGAATGAACACTGAAGCTTTCTTT. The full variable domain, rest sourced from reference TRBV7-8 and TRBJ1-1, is GAGVSQSPRYKVAKRGQDVALRCDPISGHVSLFWYQQALGQGPEFLTYFQNEAQLDKSGLPSDRFFAERPEGSVSTLKIQRTQQEDSAVYLCASSLFLWGRMNTEAFFGQGTRLTVV.

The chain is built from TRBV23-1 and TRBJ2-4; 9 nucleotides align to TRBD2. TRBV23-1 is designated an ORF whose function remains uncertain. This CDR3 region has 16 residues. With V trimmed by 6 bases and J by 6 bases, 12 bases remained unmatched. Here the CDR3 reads CASRPSGGRAGNIQYF. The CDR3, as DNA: TGCGCCAGCAGACCCTCTGGCGGGAGGGCGGGAAACATTCAGTACTTC.

CDR3 sequence reads: CASSLGAGYGYTF. Here the CDR3 DNA reads TGTGCCAGCAGTTTAGGGGCAGGGTATGGCTACACCTTC. This chain connects TRBV12-3 or TRBV12-4 to TRBJ1-2; D is perhaps TRBD1 (5 bases). V lost 1 base, J lost 5 bases, and 8 bases lay in between. The CDR3 totals 13 residues.

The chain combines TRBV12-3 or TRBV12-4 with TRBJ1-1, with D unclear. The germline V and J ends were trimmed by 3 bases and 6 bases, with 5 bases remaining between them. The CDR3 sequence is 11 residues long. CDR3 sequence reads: CASSLGAEAFF. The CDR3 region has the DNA TGTGCCAGCAGTTTGGGCGCTGAAGCTTTCTTT.

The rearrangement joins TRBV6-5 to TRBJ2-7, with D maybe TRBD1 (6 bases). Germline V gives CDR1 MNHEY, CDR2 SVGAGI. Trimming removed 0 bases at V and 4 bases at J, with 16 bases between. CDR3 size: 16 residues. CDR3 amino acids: CASSYSIRQGRYEQYF. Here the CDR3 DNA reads TGTGCCAGCAGTTACTCGATCCGCCAGGGGCGATACGAGCAGTACTTC.

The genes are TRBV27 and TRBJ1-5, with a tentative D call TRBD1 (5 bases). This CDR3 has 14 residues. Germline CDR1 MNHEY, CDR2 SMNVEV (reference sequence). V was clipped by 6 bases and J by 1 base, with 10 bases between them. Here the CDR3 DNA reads TGTGCCAGCAGCCCAGGGTTAAGCAATCAGCCCCAGCATTTT. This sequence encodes CASSPGLSNQPQHF.

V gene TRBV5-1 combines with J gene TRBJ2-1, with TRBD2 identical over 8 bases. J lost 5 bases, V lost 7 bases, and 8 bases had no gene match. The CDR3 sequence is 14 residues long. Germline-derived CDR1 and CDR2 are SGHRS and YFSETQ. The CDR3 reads CASGPRGGNNEQFF. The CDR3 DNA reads TGCGCCAGCGGCCCCCGGGGGGGGAACAATGAGCAGTTCTTC.

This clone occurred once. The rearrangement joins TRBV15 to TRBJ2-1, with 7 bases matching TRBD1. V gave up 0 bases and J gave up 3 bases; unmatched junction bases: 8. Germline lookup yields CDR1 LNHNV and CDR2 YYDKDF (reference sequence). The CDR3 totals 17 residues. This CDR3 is CATSRDLLAGGYNEQFF. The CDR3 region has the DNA TGTGCCACCAGCAGAGATCTTTTGGCAGGGGGCTACAATGAGCAGTTCTTC.

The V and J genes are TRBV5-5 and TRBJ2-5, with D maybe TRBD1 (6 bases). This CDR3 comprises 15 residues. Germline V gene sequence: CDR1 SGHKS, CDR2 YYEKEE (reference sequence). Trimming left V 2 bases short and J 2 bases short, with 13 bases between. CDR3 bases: TGTGCCAGCAGCTTAAGGGAGACAGGTCAAGAGACCCAGTACTTC. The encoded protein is CASSLRETGQETQYF.

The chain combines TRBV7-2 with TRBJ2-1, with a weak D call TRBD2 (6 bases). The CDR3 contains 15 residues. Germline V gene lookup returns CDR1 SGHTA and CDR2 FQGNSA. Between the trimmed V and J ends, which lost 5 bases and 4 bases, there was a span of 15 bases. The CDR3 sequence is CASSTIGTSYNEQFF. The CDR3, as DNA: TGTGCCAGCAGCACAATTGGGACTTCGTACAATGAGCAGTTCTTC. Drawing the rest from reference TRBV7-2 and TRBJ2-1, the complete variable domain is GAGVSQSPSNKVTEKGKDVELRCDPISGHTALYWYRQSLGQGLEFLIYFQGNSAPDKSGLPSDRFSAERTGGSVSTLTIQRTQQEDSAVYLCASSTIGTSYNEQFFGPGTRLTVL.

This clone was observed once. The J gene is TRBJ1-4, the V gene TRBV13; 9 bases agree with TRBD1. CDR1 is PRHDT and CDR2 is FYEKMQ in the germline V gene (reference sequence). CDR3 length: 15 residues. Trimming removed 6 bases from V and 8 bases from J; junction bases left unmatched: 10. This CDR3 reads CASSHITGGREKLFF. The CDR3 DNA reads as TGTGCCAGCAGTCACATCACAGGGGGCCGGGAAAAACTGTTTTTT.

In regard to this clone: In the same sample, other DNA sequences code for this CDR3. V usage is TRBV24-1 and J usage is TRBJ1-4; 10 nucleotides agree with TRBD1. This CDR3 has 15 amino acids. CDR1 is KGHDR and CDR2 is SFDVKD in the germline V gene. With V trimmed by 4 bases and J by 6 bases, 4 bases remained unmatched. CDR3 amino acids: CATSDSGQGDEKLFF. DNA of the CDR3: TGTGCCACCAGTGACTCCGGACAGGGGGATGAAAAACTGTTTTTT.

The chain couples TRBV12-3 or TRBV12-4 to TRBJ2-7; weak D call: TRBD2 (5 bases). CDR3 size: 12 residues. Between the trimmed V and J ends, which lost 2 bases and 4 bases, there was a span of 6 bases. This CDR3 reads CASSLRGYEQYF. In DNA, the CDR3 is TGTGCCAGCAGTTTACGGGGTTACGAGCAGTACTTC.